The 26 T cell receptor beta chains reported below all come from one sample, sequenced in a study of blood T cell repertoires in COVID-19. Sequencing was performed with immunoSEQ multiplex PCR; in TCRdb, only in-frame clones are kept and a portion is missing. The sample has roughly 13,000 clones, roughly nine tenths seen once. The specimen was peripheral blood. Source of these receptors: a human donor in a cohort sampled during active COVID-19.

V gene TRBV28 combines with J gene TRBJ2-3; 7 bases map to TRBD1. The CDR3 is 15 residues long. Germline-derived CDR1 and CDR2 are MDHEN and SYDVKM. The ends lost 11 bases at V and 1 base at J; junction bases unmatched: 12. The CDR3 sequence: CAHRGRWPGTDTQYF. The CDR3 nucleotides read TGTGCCCACAGGGGTCGATGGCCTGGCACAGATACGCAGTATTTT.

The chain uses TRBV19 and TRBJ1-1, with D possibly TRBD1 on 5 matching bases. The V gene lost 6 bases and the J gene lost 1 base, with 18 bases spanning the gap. Germline loops: CDR1 LNHDA, CDR2 SQIVND (reference sequence). The CDR3 is made up of 16 amino acids. This CDR3 is CASSPITYDRNTEAFF. The CDR3 DNA reads as TGTGCCAGTAGCCCCATTACTTATGACAGGAACACTGAAGCTTTCTTT.

The chain recombines TRBV27 with TRBJ1-1; D might be TRBD1 (6 bases). Per germline, CDR1 MNHEY and CDR2 SMNVEV (reference sequence). Trimming cost V 1 base and J 6 bases, with 12 bases left between them. CDR3 length: 14 residues. The CDR3 loop reads CASSLLAGAPEAFF. The CDR3 DNA is TGTGCCAGCAGTTTATTGGCAGGGGCCCCTGAAGCTTTCTTT.

The gene calls are TRBV5-4 and TRBJ2-3, with 7 bases identical to TRBD1. With 4 bases clipped from V and 2 bases from J, the junction kept 13 bases outside the gene matches. Germline CDR1 reads SGHNT; CDR2 reads YYREEE (reference sequence). The CDR3 spans 17 residues. The DNA for the CDR3 is TGTGCCAGCAGCCCCGAACCGGGGACAGATGACACAGATACGCAGTATTTT. Translated, it gives CASSPEPGTDDTDTQYF. Full variable domain (remainder filled in from reference TRBV5-4 and TRBJ2-3): ETGVTQSPTHLIKTRGQQVTLRCSSQSGHNTVSWYQQALGQGPQFIFQYYREEENGRGNFPPRFSGLQFPNYSSELNVNALELDDSALYLCASSPEPGTDDTDTQYFGPGTRLTVL.

The chain combines TRBV2 with TRBJ1-2; D gene unclear. Germline values: CDR1 SNHLY, CDR2 FYNNEI. The V and J ends lost 1 base and 4 bases respectively, with 13 bases between them. The CDR3 runs 15 residues. The CDR3 protein is CASSEVQARFYGYTF. CDR3 nucleotide sequence: TGTGCCAGCAGTGAAGTCCAGGCTCGGTTCTATGGCTACACCTTC.

This rearrangement joins TRBV7-9 to TRBJ1-2; D gene uncertain. From germline, CDR1 is SEHNR and CDR2 FQNEAQ (reference sequence). The ends were cut back, 2 bases at V and 0 bases at J, with 7 bases in the middle. The CDR3 has 14 amino acids. This chain's CDR3 is CASSLRETNYGYTF. The CDR3 DNA is TGTGCCAGCAGCTTAAGGGAGACTAACTATGGCTACACCTTC.

This rearrangement joins TRBV25-1 to TRBJ1-3, with a weak D call TRBD1 (5 bases). The germline V gene encodes CDR1 MGHDK and CDR2 SYGVNS. V lost 7 bases and J 0 bases, leaving 13 bases between the germline ends. The CDR3 runs to 15 residues. As DNA, the CDR3 is TGTGCCAGCACAAATCAGGGATTCTCTGGAAACACCATATATTTT. It yields the protein CASTNQGFSGNTIYF.

The CDR3 region has the DNA TGTGCCAGCAGCCAAAATCCAGGGGCAACTAATGAAAAACTGTTTTTT. It is translated as CASSQNPGATNEKLFF. This chain uses TRBV3-1 (or the pseudogene TRBV3-2) with TRBJ1-4, with D perhaps TRBD1 (6 bases). The CDR3 has 16 amino acids. Per the germline V gene, CDR1 is LGHDT and CDR2 is YNNKEL (reference sequence). Trimming pared 2 bases from V and 0 bases from J, leaving 10 bases between.

This clone was recorded once. The rearrangement uses TRBV7-2 and TRBJ2-2; maybe TRBD1 (8 bases). The CDR3 totals 18 residues. The V end was cut by 3 bases, the J end by 3 bases, with 20 bases between. Per germline, CDR1 SGHTA and CDR2 FQGNSA. The CDR3 here is CASSFIPVQGGDTGELFF. The CDR3 DNA is TGTGCCAGCAGCTTCATACCCGTACAGGGGGGGGACACCGGGGAGCTGTTTTTT.

This rearrangement joins TRBV5-4 to TRBJ2-3; possibly TRBD2 for D (5 bases). The CDR3 spans 16 residues. CDR1 is SGHNT, CDR2 YYREEE, per germline (reference sequence). Trimming pared 1 base from V and 0 bases from J, leaving 12 bases between. The CDR3 spells CASSLTLEPSTDTQYF. As DNA, the CDR3 is TGTGCCAGCAGCTTGACACTAGAACCTAGCACAGATACGCAGTATTTT.

The chain is built from TRBV27 and TRBJ1-1; D unclear. CDR1 is MNHEY, CDR2 SMNVEV, per germline (reference sequence). V was pared by 3 bases and J by 4 bases, with 6 bases between. This CDR3 region has 12 residues. In DNA, the CDR3 is TGTGCCAGCAGTTTCCGGGGCACTGAAGCTTTCTTT. Translating gives CASSFRGTEAFF.

This clone has a single count. V is TRBV3-1 (or the pseudogene TRBV3-2) and J is TRBJ2-3; D is perhaps TRBD2 (7 bases). The CDR3 is made up of 17 amino acids. V dropped 1 base and J dropped 6 bases, with 20 bases sitting between them. Germline V gene sequence: CDR1 LGHDT, CDR2 YNNKEL (reference sequence). The CDR3 nucleotides are TGTGCCAGCAGCCAAGTAGGGGAGGTGGGGGGGGCCGATACGCAGTATTTT. It encodes CASSQVGEVGGADTQYF.

The CDR3 here is CASTSPRDRGRAFF. The CDR3 DNA reads TGTGCCAGCACCTCCCCCCGGGACAGGGGGCGAGCTTTCTTT. The chain links TRBV27 to TRBJ1-1, with 12 bases fitting TRBD1. Germline loops: CDR1 MNHEY, CDR2 SMNVEV (reference sequence). With 7 bases clipped from V and 10 bases from J, the junction kept 10 bases outside the gene matches. CDR3 size: 14 residues.

The V call is TRBV7-2, the J call TRBJ2-7; 8 bases match TRBD2. Germline V lookup: CDR1 SGHTA, CDR2 FQGNSA. V dropped 1 base and J dropped 2; count of bases not matched to a gene: 7. The CDR3 runs to 16 residues. CDR3 coding DNA: TGTGCCAGCAGCTTAGAGGGTAGCGGGGCCACCTACGAGCAGTACTTC. Protein: CASSLEGSGATYEQYF.

The V call is TRBV9, the J call TRBJ2-3, with 9 positions matching TRBD2. Trimming took 0 bases from V and 4 from J; bases not matched to a gene: 3. The CDR3 totals 15 residues. The germline gives CDR1 SGDLS, CDR2 YYNGEE. As DNA, the CDR3 is TGTGCCAGCAGCGTAGTAGCGGGGGATTCAGATACGCAGTATTTT. Its protein product is CASSVVAGDSDTQYF. Looking up the rest from reference TRBV9 and TRBJ2-3 gives the full variable domain: DSGVTQTPKHLITATGQRVTLRCSPRSGDLSVYWYQQSLDQGLQFLIQYYNGEERAKGNILERFSAQQFPDLHSELNLSSLELGDSALYFCASSVVAGDSDTQYFGPGTRLTVL.

V is TRBV15 and J is TRBJ1-4; 10 bases fit TRBD1. J lost 5 bases, V lost 7 bases, and 10 bases had no gene match. Germline CDR1 and CDR2: LNHNV and YYDKDF (reference sequence). The CDR3 runs to 16 residues. The CDR3 DNA sequence: TGTGCCACCAAAGATAGGGACAGGGGATGGAATGAAAAACTGTTTTTT. It translates to CATKDRDRGWNEKLFF.

By its share, this clone is medium-sized. The chain has TRBV11-2 and TRBJ2-7; no firm D call. Germline values: CDR1 SGHAT, CDR2 FQNNGV. The CDR3 totals 11 residues. V lost 4 bases, J lost 2 bases, and 3 bases lay in between. The CDR3 loop is CASSSTYEQYF. The CDR3 DNA sequence: TGTGCCAGCAGCTCCACCTACGAGCAGTACTTC.

J is TRBJ2-1 and V is TRBV5-4, with TRBD2 identical over 10 bases. This CDR3 comprises 18 residues. Germline CDR1 SGHNT, CDR2 YYREEE (reference sequence). With V trimmed by 4 bases and J by 4 bases, 14 bases remained unmatched. In DNA, the CDR3 is TGTGCCAGCAGCAAAACTCTACAGGCTAGCGGGGGTTACAATGAGCAGTTCTTC. This translates into CASSKTLQASGGYNEQFF. Combining the CDR3 with reference TRBV5-4 and TRBJ2-1 gives the whole variable domain ETGVTQSPTHLIKTRGQQVTLRCSSQSGHNTVSWYQQALGQGPQFIFQYYREEENGRGNFPPRFSGLQFPNYSSELNVNALELDDSALYLCASSKTLQASGGYNEQFFGPGTRLTVL.

The chain has TRBV5-4 and TRBJ1-2; D call uncertain. The CDR3 spans 13 residues. Germline assignment: CDR1 SGHNT and CDR2 YYREEE (reference sequence). V was pared by 0 bases and J by 5 bases, with 8 bases between. CDR3 in DNA: TGTGCCAGCAGCTTGGTAGGACTGTATGGCTACACCTTC. Its protein product is CASSLVGLYGYTF.

This sequence joins TRBV6-1 and TRBJ1-1, with 10 bases identical to TRBD1. There are 16 residues in the CDR3. With V trimmed by 3 bases and J by 7 bases, 11 bases remained unmatched. Germline assignment: CDR1 MNHNS and CDR2 SASEGT. CDR3 nucleotides: TGTGCCAGCAGTGATCCCGGGACAGGGGCGTACCTTGAAGCTTTCTTT. Protein sequence: CASSDPGTGAYLEAFF.

The genes are TRBV14 and TRBJ2-2; 8 bases line up with TRBD1. The V gene's germline CDR1 is SGHDN and CDR2 FVKESK. CDR3 length equals 15 residues. V shed 3 bases, J shed 5 bases, and the junction held 5 bases outside the gene matches. CDR3 nucleotides: TGTGCCAGCAGCCAGACCCGACAGGGGACCGGGGAGCTGTTTTTT. Translation: CASSQTRQGTGELFF.

The chain employs TRBV19 and TRBJ2-5; 7 bases are shared with TRBD1. Germline-derived CDR1 and CDR2 are LNHDA and SQIVND (reference sequence). V lost 6 bases and J lost 2; bases outside the gene matches: 12. The CDR3 has 16 amino acids. In DNA form, the CDR3 reads TGTGCCAGTAGCCGGCCCCGCCCGGGACAGCAAGAGACCCAGTACTTC. As protein: CASSRPRPGQQETQYF.

This clone was counted only a few times. The sample has other DNA sequences that encode this CDR3 too. This rearrangement joins TRBV5-1 to TRBJ1-5; possibly TRBD1 for D (6 bases). This CDR3 region has 15 residues. Germline lookup yields CDR1 SGHRS and CDR2 YFSETQ. V was cut by 0 bases and J by 1 base, with 8 bases left in between. This CDR3 is CASSLVGGSNQPQHF. For the CDR3, the DNA is TGCGCCAGCAGCTTGGTAGGGGGAAGCAATCAGCCCCAGCATTTT.

The rearrangement links TRBV5-1 to TRBJ1-5, with 9 bases identical to TRBD1. CDR1 and CDR2 from the germline V gene are SGHRS and YFSETQ. The V segment lost 0 bases and the J segment 11 bases; nucleotides outside the gene matches: 6. The CDR3 is 14 amino acids. The CDR3 nucleotides are TGCGCCAGCAGCTTGGGGACAGGGGACGAGTCCCAGCATTTT. The encoded protein is CASSLGTGDESQHF.

The V and J genes are TRBV25-1 and TRBJ1-2; D perhaps matches TRBD1 (6 bases). There are 14 residues in the CDR3. The ends were cut back, 8 bases at V and 2 bases at J, with 15 bases in the middle. The germline V gene has CDR1 MGHDK and CDR2 SYGVNS. CDR3 sequence: CASLGGGTNYGYTF. CDR3 nucleotides: TGTGCCAGCCTGGGGGGGGGCACGAACTATGGCTACACCTTC.

This chain joins TRBV29-1 and TRBJ2-3; 7 nucleotides match TRBD1. V gave up 1 base and J gave up 3 bases; unmatched junction bases: 7. Per the germline V gene, CDR1 is SQVTM and CDR2 is ANQGSEA. This CDR3 is built from 15 residues. This chain's CDR3 is CSVEAPDRATDTQYF. The CDR3 DNA is TGCAGCGTTGAAGCCCCCGACAGGGCGACAGATACGCAGTATTTT.